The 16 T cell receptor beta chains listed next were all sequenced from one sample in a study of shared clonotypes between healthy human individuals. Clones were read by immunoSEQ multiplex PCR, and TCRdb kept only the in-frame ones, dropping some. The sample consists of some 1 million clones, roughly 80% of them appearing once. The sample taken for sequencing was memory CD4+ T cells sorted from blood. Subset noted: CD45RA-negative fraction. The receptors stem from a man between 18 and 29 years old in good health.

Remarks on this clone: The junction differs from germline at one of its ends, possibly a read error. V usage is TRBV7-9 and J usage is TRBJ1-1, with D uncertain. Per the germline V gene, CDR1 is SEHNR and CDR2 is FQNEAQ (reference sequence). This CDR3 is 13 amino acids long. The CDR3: CAGSRRMNTEAFF. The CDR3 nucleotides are TGTGCCGGCAGCAGAAGAATGAACACTGAAGCTTTCTTT.

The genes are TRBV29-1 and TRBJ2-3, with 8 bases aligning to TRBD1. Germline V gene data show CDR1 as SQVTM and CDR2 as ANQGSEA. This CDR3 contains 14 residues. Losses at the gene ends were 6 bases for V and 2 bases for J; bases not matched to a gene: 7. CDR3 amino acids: CSVPRQGYTDTQYF. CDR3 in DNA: TGCAGCGTACCTAGACAGGGGTACACAGATACGCAGTATTTT.

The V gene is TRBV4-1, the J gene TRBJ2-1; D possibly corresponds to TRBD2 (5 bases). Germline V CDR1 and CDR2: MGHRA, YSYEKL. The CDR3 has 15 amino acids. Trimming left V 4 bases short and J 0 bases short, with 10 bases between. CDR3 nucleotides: TGCGCCAGCAGCCTAACTGGGAGCTCCTACAATGAGCAGTTCTTC. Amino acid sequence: CASSLTGSSYNEQFF.

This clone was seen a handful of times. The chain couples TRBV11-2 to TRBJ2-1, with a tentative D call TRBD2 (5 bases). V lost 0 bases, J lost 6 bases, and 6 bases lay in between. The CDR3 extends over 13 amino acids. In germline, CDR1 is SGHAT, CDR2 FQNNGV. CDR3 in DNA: TGTGCCAGCAGCTTAGATCTAGCCAATGAGCAGTTCTTC. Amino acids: CASSLDLANEQFF.

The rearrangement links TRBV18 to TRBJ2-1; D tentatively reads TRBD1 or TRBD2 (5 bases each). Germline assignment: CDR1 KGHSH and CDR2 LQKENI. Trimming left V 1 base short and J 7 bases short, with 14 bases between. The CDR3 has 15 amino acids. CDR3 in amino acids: CASSPLRDGSNEQFF. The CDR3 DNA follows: TGTGCCAGCTCACCACTCCGGGACGGATCGAATGAGCAGTTCTTC.

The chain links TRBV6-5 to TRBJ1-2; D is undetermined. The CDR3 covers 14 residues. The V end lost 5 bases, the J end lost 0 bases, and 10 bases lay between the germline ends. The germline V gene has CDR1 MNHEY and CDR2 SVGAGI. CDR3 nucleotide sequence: TGTGCCAGCAGTGGAACTCTAGCTAACTATGGCTACACCTTC. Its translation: CASSGTLANYGYTF.

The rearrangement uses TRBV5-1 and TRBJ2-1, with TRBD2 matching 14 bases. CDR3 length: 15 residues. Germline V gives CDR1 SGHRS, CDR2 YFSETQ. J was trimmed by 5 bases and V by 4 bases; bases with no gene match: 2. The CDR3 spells CASSLTSGRDNEQFF. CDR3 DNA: TGCGCCAGCAGCCTGACTAGCGGGAGGGACAATGAGCAGTTCTTC.

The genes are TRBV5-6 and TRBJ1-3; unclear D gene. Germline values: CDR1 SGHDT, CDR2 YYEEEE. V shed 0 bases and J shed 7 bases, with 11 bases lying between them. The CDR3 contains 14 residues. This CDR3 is CASSLVEVENTIYF. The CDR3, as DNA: TGTGCCAGCAGCTTGGTGGAGGTTGAGAACACCATATATTTT. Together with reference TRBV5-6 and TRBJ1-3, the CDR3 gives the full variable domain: DAGVTQSPTHLIKTRGQQVTLRCSPKSGHDTVSWYQQALGQGPQFIFQYYEEEERQRGNFPDRFSGHQFPNYSSELNVNALLLGDSALYLCASSLVEVENTIYFGEGSWLTVV.

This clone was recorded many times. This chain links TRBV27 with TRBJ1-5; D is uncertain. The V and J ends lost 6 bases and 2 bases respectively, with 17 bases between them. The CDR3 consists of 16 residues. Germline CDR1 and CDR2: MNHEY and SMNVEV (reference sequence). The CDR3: CASRGAPHSGNQPQHF. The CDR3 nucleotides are TGTGCCAGCAGAGGTGCCCCACACAGCGGCAATCAGCCCCAGCATTTT.

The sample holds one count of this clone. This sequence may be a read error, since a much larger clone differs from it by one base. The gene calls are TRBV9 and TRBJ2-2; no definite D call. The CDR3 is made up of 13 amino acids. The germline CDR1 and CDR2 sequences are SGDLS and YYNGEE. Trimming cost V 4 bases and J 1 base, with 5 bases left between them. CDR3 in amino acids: CASSFQNTGELFF. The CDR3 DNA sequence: TGTGCCAGCAGCTTCCAGAACACCGGGGAGCTGTTTTTT.

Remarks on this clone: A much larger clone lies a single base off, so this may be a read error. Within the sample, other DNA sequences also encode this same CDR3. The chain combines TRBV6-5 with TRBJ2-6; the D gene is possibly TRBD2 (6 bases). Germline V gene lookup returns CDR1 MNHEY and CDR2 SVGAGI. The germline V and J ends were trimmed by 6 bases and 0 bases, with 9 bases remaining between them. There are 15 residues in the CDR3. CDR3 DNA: TGTGCCAGCAGCCCCGGGGGCTCTGGGGCCAACGTCCTGACTTTC. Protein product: CASSPGGSGANVLTF.

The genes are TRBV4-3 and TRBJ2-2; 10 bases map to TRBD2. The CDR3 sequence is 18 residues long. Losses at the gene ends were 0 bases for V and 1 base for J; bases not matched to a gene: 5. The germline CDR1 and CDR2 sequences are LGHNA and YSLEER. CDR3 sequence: CASSQENLAGGNTGELFF. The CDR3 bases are TGCGCCAGCAGCCAAGAGAACTTAGCGGGAGGGAACACCGGGGAGCTGTTTTTT.

DNA of the CDR3: TGTGCCAGTAGTATAAGGACAGGGAGGAACGAGCAGTACTTC. Its protein is CASSIRTGRNEQYF. The V gene is TRBV19, the J gene TRBJ2-7; 8 nucleotides agree with TRBD1. J gave up 5 bases and V 2 bases, and 5 bases lay outside the gene matches. This CDR3 has 14 residues. Germline lookup yields CDR1 LNHDA and CDR2 SQIVND (reference sequence).

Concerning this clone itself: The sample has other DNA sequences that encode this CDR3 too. Written as DNA, the CDR3 is TGCGCCAGCAGCTTGGATGGACAGCTCTACAATGAGCAGTTCTTC. Encoded protein: CASSLDGQLYNEQFF. The genes are TRBV5-1 and TRBJ2-1; a possible D gene is TRBD1 (6 bases). The germline V gene has CDR1 SGHRS and CDR2 YFSETQ. V was clipped by 0 bases and J by 3 bases, with 10 bases between them. The CDR3 has 15 residues.

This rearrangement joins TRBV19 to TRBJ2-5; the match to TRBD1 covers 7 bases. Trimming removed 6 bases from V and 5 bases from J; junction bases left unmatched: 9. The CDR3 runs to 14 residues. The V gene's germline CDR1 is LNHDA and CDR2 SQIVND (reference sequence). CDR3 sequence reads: CASRKRQGEETQYF. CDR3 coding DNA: TGTGCCAGTAGGAAACGACAGGGTGAGGAGACCCAGTACTTC. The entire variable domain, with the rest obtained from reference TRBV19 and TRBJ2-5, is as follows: DGGITQSPKYLFRKEGQNVTLSCEQNLNHDAMYWYRQDPGQGLRLIYYSQIVNDFQKGDIAEGYSVSREKKESFPLTVTSAQKNPTAFYLCASRKRQGEETQYFGPGTRLLVL.

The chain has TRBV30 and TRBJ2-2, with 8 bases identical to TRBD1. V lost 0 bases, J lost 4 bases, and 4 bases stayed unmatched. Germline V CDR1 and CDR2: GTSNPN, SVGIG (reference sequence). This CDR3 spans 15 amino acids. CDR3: CAWSVGRGPTGELFF. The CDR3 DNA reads TGTGCCTGGAGTGTCGGCAGGGGGCCCACCGGGGAGCTGTTTTTT.